The T cell receptor (beta chain) under discussion was sequenced for a study of CD8 T cells in Susac syndrome. Random hexamers served to reverse transcribe roughly 0.5 to 1 ug RNA. TCRdb independently ran MiXCR on the immunoSEQ multiplex PCR reads; one entry per CDR3 protein. The table records some 120,000 distinct CDR3 sequences, 80% to 95% of them present only once. Source material: CD4+ T cells from PBMCs. The receptor was derived from a human donor in good health.

DNA for the CDR3: TGTGCCAGCAGCAAGACAGGTTCTAAACACAATGAGCAGTTCTTC. Encoded protein: CASSKTGSKHNEQFF. V gene TRBV6-2 or TRBV6-3 combines with J gene TRBJ2-1, with a possible D match to TRBD1 (6 bases). The CDR3 extends over 15 amino acids. Germline assignment: CDR1 MNHEY and CDR2 SVGEGT. The germline V and J ends were trimmed by 6 bases and 5 bases, with 17 bases remaining between them.